This TCR beta chain was sequenced for a study of OX40 agonist ivuxolimab in advanced cancers. Overall study: Treatment received earlier with anti-PD-1, anti-PD-L1 or anti-CTLA-4 agents was allowed, and 40% had some. General study results and limits: In CD8+ T cells, expanded clones were on average more numerous than in CD4+.

The assay was immunoSEQ multiplex PCR, and TCRdb's table has in-frame clones only and misses some. This sample carries about 30,000 clones, approximately 78% of them seen once, and the ten largest clones take approximately 20%. To note about this clone: Its antigen is still unknown.

The V segment lost 0 bases and the J segment 8 bases; nucleotides outside the gene matches: 5. Germline CDR1 is SGHTA and CDR2 is FQGTGA. There are 15 residues in the CDR3. The V and J genes are TRBV7-3 and TRBJ2-2, with 8 nucleotides matching TRBD2. Sequenced here: CD4+ or CD8+ T cells sorted from blood, sampled in a trial of the OX40 agonist ivuxolimab. The source of this sequence is an adult with an advanced solid tumor such as melanoma, head and neck, liver or kidney cancer. The CDR3 loop is CASSLTREGSGELFF. For the CDR3, the DNA is TGTGCCAGCAGCTTAACACGGGAGGGCTCAGGGGAGCTGTTTTTT. Using reference TRBV7-3 and TRBJ2-2 for the parts outside the CDR3, the full variable domain is GAGVSQTPSNKVTEKGKYVELRCDPISGHTALYWYRQSLGQGPEFLIYFQGTGAADDSGLPNDRFFAVRPEGSVSTLKIQRTERGDSAVYLCASSLTREGSGELFFGEGSRLTVL.